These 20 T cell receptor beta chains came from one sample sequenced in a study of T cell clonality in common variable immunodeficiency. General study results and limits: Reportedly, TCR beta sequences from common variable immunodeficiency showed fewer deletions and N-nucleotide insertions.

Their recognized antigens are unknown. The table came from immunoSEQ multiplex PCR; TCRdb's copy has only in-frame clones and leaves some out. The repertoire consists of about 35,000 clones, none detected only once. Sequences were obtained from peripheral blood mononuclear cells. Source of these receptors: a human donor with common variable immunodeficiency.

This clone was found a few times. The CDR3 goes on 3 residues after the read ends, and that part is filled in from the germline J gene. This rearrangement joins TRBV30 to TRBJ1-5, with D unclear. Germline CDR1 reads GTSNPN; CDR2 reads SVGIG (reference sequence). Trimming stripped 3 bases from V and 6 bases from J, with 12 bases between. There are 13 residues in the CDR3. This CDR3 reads CAWRTGSGQPQHF. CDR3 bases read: TGTGCCTGGAGAACGGGGTCAGGTCAGCCC. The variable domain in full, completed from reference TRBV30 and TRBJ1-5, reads SQTIHQWPATLVQPVGSPLSLECTVEGTSNPNLYWYRQAAGRGLQLLFYSVGIGQISSEVPQNLSASRPQDRQFILSSKKLLLSDSGFYLCAWRTGSGQPQHFGDGTRLSIL.

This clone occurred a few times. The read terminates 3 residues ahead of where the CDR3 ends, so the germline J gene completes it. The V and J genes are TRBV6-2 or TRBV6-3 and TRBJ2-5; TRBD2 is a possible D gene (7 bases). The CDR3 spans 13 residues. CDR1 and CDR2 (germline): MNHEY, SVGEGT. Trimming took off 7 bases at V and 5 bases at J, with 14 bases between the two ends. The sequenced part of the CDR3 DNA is TGTGCCAGCAAAGGAGGGGGAGGGGAGACC. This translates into CASKGGGGET. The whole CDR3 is CASKGGGGETQYF.

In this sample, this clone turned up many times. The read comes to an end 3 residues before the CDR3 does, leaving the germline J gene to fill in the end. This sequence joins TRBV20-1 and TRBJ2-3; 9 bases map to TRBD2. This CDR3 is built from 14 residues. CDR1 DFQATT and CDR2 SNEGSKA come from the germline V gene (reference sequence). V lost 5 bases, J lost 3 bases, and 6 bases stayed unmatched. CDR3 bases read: TGCAGTGCTCGGGCGGGAGGGTGGACAGATACG. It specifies CSARAGGWTDT. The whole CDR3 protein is CSARAGGWTDTQYF.

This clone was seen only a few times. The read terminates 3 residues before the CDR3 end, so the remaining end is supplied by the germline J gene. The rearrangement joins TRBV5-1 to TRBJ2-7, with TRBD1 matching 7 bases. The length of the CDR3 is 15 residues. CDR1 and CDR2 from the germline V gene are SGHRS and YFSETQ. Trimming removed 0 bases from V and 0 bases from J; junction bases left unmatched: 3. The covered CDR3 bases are TGCGCCAGCAGCTTGGGGGGGACAGCCTCCTACGAG. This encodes CASSLGGTASYE. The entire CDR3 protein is CASSLGGTASYEQYF. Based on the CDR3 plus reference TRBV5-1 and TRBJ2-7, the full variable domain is KAGVTQTPRYLIKTRGQQVTLSCSPISGHRSVSWYQQTPGQGLQFLFEYFSETQRNKGNFPGRFSGRQFSNSRSEMNVSTLELGDSALYLCASSLGGTASYEQYFGPGTRLTVT.

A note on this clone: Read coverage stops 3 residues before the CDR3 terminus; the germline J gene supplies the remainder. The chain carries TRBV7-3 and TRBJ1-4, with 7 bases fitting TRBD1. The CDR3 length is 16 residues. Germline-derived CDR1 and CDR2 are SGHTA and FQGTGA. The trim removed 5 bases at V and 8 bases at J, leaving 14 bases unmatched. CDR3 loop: CASSHSKGAGEEKLFF. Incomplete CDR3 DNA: TGTGCCAGCAGCCACAGCAAGGGGGCGGGAGAAGAAAAA.

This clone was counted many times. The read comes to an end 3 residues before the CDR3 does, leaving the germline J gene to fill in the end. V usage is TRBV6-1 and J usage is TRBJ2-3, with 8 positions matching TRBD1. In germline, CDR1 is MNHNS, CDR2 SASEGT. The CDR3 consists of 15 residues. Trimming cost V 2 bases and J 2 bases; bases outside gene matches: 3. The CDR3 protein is CASSEWGQATDTQYF. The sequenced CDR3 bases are TGTGCCAGCAGTGAATGGGGACAGGCCACAGATACG.

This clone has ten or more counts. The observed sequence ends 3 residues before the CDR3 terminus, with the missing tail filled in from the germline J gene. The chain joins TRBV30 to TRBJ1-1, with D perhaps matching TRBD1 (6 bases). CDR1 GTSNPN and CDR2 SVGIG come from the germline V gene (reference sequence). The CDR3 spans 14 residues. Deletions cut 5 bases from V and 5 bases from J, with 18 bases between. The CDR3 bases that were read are TGTGCCTGGCATCCCCAGGGGCTCCTTACTGAA. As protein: CAWHPQGLLTE. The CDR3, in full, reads CAWHPQGLLTEAFF.

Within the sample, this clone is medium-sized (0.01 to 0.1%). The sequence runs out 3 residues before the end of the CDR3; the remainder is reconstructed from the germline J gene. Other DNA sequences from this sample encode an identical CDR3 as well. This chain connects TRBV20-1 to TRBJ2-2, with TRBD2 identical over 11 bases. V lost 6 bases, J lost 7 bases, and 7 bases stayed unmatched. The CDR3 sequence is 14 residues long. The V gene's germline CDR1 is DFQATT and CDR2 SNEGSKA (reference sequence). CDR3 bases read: TGCAGTGCCAGCACTAGCGGGAGAGGCGGGGAG. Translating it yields CSASTSGRGGE. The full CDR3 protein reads CSASTSGRGGELFF.

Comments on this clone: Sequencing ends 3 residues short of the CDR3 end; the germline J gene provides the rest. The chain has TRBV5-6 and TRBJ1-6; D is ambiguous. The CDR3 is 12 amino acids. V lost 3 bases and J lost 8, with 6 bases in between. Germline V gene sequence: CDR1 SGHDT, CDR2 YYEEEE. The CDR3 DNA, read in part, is TGTGCCAGCAGCTCCACTTATTCACCC. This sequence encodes CASSSTYSP. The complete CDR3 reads CASSSTYSPLHF.

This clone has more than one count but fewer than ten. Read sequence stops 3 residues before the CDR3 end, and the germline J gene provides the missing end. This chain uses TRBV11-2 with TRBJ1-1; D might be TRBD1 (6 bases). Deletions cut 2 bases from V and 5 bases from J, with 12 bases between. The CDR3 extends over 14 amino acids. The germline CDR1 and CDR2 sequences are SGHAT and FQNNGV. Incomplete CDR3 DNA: TGTGCCAGCAGCTTATTCCGGGGGGCAACTGAA. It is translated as CASSLFRGATE. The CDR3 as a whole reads CASSLFRGATEAFF.

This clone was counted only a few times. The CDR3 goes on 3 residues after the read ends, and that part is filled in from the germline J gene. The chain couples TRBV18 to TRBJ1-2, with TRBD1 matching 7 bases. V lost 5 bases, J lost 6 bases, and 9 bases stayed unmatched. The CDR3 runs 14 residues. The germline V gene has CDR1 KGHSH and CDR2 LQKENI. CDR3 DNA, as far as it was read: TGTGCCAGCTCATCGAACAGGGGTGGCGATGGC. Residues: CASSSNRGGDG. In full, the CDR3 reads CASSSNRGGDGYTF.

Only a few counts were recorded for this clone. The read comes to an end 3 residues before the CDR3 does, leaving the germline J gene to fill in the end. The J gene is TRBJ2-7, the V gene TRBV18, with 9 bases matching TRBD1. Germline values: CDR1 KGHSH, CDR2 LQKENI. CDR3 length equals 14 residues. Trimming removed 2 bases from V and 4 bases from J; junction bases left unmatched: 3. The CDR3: CASSPTGGSYEQYF. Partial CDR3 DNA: TGTGCCAGCTCACCAACAGGGGGCAGTTACGAG.

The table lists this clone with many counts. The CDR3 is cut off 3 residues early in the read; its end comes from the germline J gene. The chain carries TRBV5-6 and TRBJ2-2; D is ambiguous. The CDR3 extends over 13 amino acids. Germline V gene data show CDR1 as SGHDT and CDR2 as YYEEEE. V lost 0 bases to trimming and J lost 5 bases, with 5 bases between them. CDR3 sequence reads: CASSLVRTGELFF. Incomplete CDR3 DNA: TGTGCCAGCAGCTTGGTCAGAACCGGGGAG.

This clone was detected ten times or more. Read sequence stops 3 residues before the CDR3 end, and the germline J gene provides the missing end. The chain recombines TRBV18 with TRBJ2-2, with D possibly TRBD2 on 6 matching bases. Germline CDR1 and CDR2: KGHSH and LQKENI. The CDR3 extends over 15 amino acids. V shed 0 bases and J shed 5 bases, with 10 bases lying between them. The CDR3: CASSPPYGGTGELFF. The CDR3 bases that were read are TGTGCCAGCTCACCACCGTACGGGGGAACCGGGGAG.

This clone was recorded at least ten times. The sequenced CDR3 bases are TGCAGTGCTAGGCAGGGCTATGGC. The encoded protein is CSARQGYG. In full, the CDR3 reads CSARQGYGYTF. The gene calls are TRBV20-1 and TRBJ1-2; maybe TRBD1 (5 bases). The read gets to within 3 residues of the CDR3 end, and the germline J gene fills in the rest. Germline CDR1 reads DFQATT; CDR2 reads SNEGSKA (reference sequence). The CDR3 totals 11 residues. V lost 3 bases and J 4 bases, leaving 6 bases between the germline ends.

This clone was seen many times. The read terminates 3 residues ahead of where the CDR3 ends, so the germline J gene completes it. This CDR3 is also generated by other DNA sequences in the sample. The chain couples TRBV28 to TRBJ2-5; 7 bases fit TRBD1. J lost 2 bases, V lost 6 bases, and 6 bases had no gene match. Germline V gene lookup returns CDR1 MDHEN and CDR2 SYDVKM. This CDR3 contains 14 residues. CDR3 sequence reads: CASRPGTEQETQYF. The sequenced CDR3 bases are TGTGCCAGCAGGCCAGGGACAGAGCAAGAGACC.

This CDR3 is CASSQKPHSYEQYF. The part of the CDR3 DNA that was read is TGTGCCAGCAGCCAAAAGCCCCACTCCTACGAG. V is TRBV5-6 and J is TRBJ2-7, with D uncertain. The read terminates 3 residues before the CDR3 end, so the remaining end is supplied by the germline J gene. From germline, CDR1 is SGHDT and CDR2 YYEEEE. Trimming removed 4 bases from V and 0 bases from J, with 11 bases in between. The CDR3 sequence is 14 residues long.

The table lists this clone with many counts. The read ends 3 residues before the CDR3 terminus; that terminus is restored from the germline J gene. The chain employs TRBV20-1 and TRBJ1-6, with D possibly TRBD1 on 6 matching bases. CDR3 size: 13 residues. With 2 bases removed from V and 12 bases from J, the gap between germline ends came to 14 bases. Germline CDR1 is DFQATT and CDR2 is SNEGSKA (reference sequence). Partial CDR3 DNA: TGCAGTGCTAGACCCCAGGGGTCGAGACCC. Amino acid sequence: CSARPQGSRP. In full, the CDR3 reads CSARPQGSRPLHF.

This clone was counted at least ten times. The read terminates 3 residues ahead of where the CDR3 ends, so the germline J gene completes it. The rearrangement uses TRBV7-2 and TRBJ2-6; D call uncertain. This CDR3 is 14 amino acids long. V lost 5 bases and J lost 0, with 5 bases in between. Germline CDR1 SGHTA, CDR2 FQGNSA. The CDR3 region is CASSISSGANVLTF. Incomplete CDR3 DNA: TGTGCCAGCAGCATCAGCTCTGGGGCCAACGTC.

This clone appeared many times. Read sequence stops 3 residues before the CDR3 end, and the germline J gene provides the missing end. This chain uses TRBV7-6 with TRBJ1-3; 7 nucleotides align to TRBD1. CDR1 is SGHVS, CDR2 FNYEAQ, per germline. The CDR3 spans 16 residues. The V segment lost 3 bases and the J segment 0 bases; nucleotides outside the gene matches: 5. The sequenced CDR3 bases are TGTGCCAGCAGCTTGGGACAGCCGAGCTCTGGAAACACC. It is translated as CASSLGQPSSGNT. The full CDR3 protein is CASSLGQPSSGNTIYF.